This T cell receptor beta chain was captured by sequencing in a study of blood T cell repertoires in COVID-19. The CDR3 is 16 amino acids. Germline-derived CDR1 and CDR2 are SGHVS and FQNEAQ. Losses at the gene ends were 6 bases for V and 4 bases for J; bases not matched to a gene: 9. Ages ranged from about 18 to 89 years, with residence in 24 US areas. Sequencing was performed with immunoSEQ multiplex PCR; in TCRdb, only in-frame clones are kept and a portion is missing. The repertoire holds a few hundred thousand clones, with 80% to 90% as singletons. This chain connects TRBV7-8 to TRBJ2-1; 10 bases line up with TRBD2. Sample: PBMCs or T cells enriched from blood (not recorded which). This TCR came from a man between 18 and 29 years old who had recovered from COVID-19. Written as DNA, the CDR3 is TGTGCCAGCAGAATGGGGCGGACTAGCGGTTACAATGAGCAGTTCTTC. Its translation: CASRMGRTSGYNEQFF.